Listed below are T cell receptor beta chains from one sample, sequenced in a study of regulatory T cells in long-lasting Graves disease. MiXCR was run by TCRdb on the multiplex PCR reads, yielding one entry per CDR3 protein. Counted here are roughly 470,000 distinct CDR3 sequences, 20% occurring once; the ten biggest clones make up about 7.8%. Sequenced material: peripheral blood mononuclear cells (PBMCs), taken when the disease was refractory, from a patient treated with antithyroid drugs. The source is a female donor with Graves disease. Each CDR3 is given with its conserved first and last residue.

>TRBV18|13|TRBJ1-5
CASSQAWNQPQHF
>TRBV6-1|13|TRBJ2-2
CASRTGPTGELFF
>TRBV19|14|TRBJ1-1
CASSMVGLSTEAFF
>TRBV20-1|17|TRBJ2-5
CSAEQVTGGGGQETQYF
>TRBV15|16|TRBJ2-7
CATSRGLWGGNYEQYF
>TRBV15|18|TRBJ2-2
CATSRVSGGRAEDGELFF
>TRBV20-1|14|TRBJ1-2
CSARDGDIDYGYTF
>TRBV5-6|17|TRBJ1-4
CASSSPGAGGNHEKLFF
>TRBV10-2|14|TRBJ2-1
CASMGQGARNEQFF
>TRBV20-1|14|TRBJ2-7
CSARSFGATYEQYF
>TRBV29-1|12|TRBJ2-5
CSVEGQQETQYF
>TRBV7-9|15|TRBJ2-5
CASSLAAGVQETQYF
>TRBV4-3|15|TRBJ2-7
CASSQDRTSLYEQYF
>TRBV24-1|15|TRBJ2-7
CATSDLAGGHYEQYF
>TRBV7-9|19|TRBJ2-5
CASSLGPRGNRETQETQYF
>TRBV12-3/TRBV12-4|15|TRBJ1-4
CASSLARATNEKLFF
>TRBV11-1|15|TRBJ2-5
CASSLAAVDSRTQYF
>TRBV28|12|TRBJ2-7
CASSAHPNEQYF
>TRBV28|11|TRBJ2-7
CAITQGYEQYF
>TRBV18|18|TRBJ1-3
CASSPLRPGPMGVNTIYF
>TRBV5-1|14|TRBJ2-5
CASSPRLGGETQYF
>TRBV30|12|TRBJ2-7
CAWSVLSYEQYF
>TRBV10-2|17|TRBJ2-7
CASSESTRTGPLSEQYF
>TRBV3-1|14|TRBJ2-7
CASSLRTVGYEQYF
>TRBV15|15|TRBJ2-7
CATSRGGGSRYEQYF
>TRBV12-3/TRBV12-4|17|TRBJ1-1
CASSFPTGVSSNTEAFF
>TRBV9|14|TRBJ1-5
CASSDGQINQPQHF
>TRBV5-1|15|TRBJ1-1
CASKSQARMNTEAFF
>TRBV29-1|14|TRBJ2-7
CSVVWSSGSYEQYF
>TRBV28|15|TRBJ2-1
CASKGAGGGYNEQFF
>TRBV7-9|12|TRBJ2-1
CASSFRDNEQFF
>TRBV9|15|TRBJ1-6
CASSVAQGENSPLHF
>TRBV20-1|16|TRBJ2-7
CSARSPPLAGVIGQYF